One sample yielded the 32 T cell receptor beta chains listed below, sequenced in a study of CD8 T cells in ankylosing spondylitis. MiXCR, applied by TCRdb to the 5' RACE reads, yields one record per CDR3 protein. The table records more than 400,000 distinct CDR3 sequences, roughly 5% of them present only once. No antigen has been assigned to these receptors. Study-wide results and limits: Roughly 8 highly homologous variants made up a TCR beta motif, and this motif appeared characteristic of ankylosing spondylitis blood.

The source material was blood, either unsorted or a sorted T cell fraction (not recorded which). The receptors derive from a male donor with ankylosing spondylitis.

This clonotype came up many times. The V and J genes are TRBV20-1 and TRBJ1-5; D perhaps matches TRBD1 (6 bases). Germline lookup yields CDR1 DFQATT and CDR2 SNEGSKA (reference sequence). The germline V and J ends were trimmed by 0 bases and 2 bases, with 14 bases remaining between them. There are 16 residues in the CDR3. CDR3 sequence: CSAREAGGAGNQPQHF. The CDR3 DNA follows: TGCAGTGCTAGAGAGGCTGGGGGGGCTGGCAATCAGCCCCAGCATTTT.

This clonotype was seen ten or more times. CDR3 amino acids: CASSTDRETEAFF. CDR3 DNA sequence: TGTGCCAGCAGTACGGACAGGGAAACTGAAGCTTTCTTT. This chain joins TRBV2 and TRBJ1-1; 8 bases agree with TRBD1. In germline, CDR1 is SNHLY, CDR2 FYNNEI. This CDR3 is built from 13 residues. J gave up 5 bases and V 5 bases, and 4 bases lay outside the gene matches.

This clonotype came up many times. This chain joins TRBV6-2 or TRBV6-3 and TRBJ1-5; D remains ambiguous. The ends were cut back, 5 bases at V and 1 base at J, with 6 bases in the middle. The germline V gene encodes CDR1 MNHEY and CDR2 SVGEGT. There are 13 residues in the CDR3. CDR3 nucleotide sequence: TGTGCCAGCAGTCAAATCAGCAATCAGCCCCAGCATTTT. Translated, it gives CASSQISNQPQHF.

Ten or more counts support this clonotype. This chain joins TRBV12-3 or TRBV12-4 and TRBJ1-1; D is unresolved. Trimming left V 8 bases short and J 2 bases short, with 12 bases between. The CDR3 has 13 amino acids. The CDR3 DNA sequence: TGTGCCAGCCACGTCCTAGAAAACACTGAAGCTTTCTTT. It yields the protein CASHVLENTEAFF.

This clonotype was recorded at least ten times. The V call is TRBV6-1, the J call TRBJ2-7; perhaps TRBD2 as D (5 bases). CDR3 size: 15 residues. Germline lookup yields CDR1 MNHNS and CDR2 SASEGT. Between the trimmed V and J ends, which lost 2 bases and 0 bases, there was a span of 11 bases. The CDR3 coding sequence is TGTGCCAGCAGTGAAAGGTCTAGCTCCTCCTACGAGCAGTACTTC. Translated, it gives CASSERSSSSYEQYF.

The genes are TRBV3-1 and TRBJ2-1; a weak D match, TRBD2 (6 bases). The ends were cut back, 0 bases at V and 9 bases at J, with 21 bases in the middle. The CDR3 is 17 amino acids. Germline CDR1 LGHDT, CDR2 YNNKEL (reference sequence). CDR3 amino acids: CASSQDPLRRGMREQFF. CDR3 in DNA: TGTGCCAGCAGCCAAGATCCCTTAAGACGGGGGATGCGTGAGCAGTTCTTC.

This clonotype has ten or more counts. V and J are TRBV5-1 and TRBJ2-7; D is uncertain. This CDR3 comprises 12 residues. V dropped 4 bases and J dropped 3 bases, with 8 bases sitting between them. Germline CDR1 is SGHRS and CDR2 is YFSETQ. For the CDR3, the DNA is TGCGCCAGCAGCAAGTATAACTACGAGCAGTACTTC. It yields the protein CASSKYNYEQYF.

The chain links TRBV7-8 to TRBJ2-7; 11 bases line up with TRBD2. The CDR3 runs to 15 residues. The V gene end was trimmed by 5 bases and the J gene end by 10 bases; junction bases not matched to a gene: 13. Germline values: CDR1 SGHVS, CDR2 FQNEAQ. DNA for the CDR3: TGTGCCAGCAGCATCTGGACTAGCGGGCCTCCCAATCAGTACTTC. Protein sequence: CASSIWTSGPPNQYF.

There are many counts of this clonotype. The germline gene is not matched at one end of the junction; a read error may be the cause. This chain links TRBV7-2 with TRBJ1-2; D call uncertain. This CDR3 region has 11 residues. Germline V gene lookup returns CDR1 SGHTA and CDR2 FQGNSA. The CDR3 loop reads CASSLARVIAF. For the CDR3, the DNA is TGTGCCAGCAGCTTAGCGAGGGTCATTGCCTTC.

This clonotype appeared many times. The genes are TRBV4-3 and TRBJ2-1, with TRBD2 matching over 12 bases. The CDR3 spans 14 residues. The junction had 3 bases not matched to a gene; V was cut back by 4 bases and J by 8 bases. Per germline, CDR1 LGHNA and CDR2 YSLEER. The DNA for the CDR3 is TGCGCCAGCAGCCCGCGACTAGCGGGAGATGAGCAGTTCTTC. Its protein is CASSPRLAGDEQFF.

This clonotype was detected ten times or more. The chain uses TRBV6-6 and TRBJ1-5; unclear D gene. This CDR3 is 13 amino acids long. V lost 7 bases and J 5 bases, leaving 12 bases between the germline ends. CDR1 MNHNY and CDR2 SVGAGI come from the germline V gene (reference sequence). For the CDR3, the DNA is TGTGCCAGCACCATAGACCGTTATCAGCCCCAGCATTTT. Translation: CASTIDRYQPQHF.

This clonotype has a count of ten or more. V gene TRBV7-9 combines with J gene TRBJ2-7, with D maybe TRBD1 (6 bases). The V gene lost 6 bases and the J gene lost 5 bases, with 14 bases spanning the gap. Germline CDR1 is SEHNR and CDR2 is FQNEAQ (reference sequence). The length of the CDR3 is 13 residues. CDR3 protein: CASSSGVSDEQYF. The CDR3 DNA reads as TGTGCCAGCAGTTCAGGGGTTAGCGACGAGCAGTACTTC.

This clonotype was counted at least ten times. The CDR3 spells CASSPLTLEQFF. For the CDR3, the DNA is TGTGCCAGCAGCCCCTTGACGCTTGAGCAGTTCTTC. The chain combines TRBV6-2 or TRBV6-3 with TRBJ2-1, with D hard to call. V was shortened by 6 bases and J by 9 bases, with 12 bases between the two germline ends. Germline assignment: CDR1 MNHEY and CDR2 SVGEGT. The CDR3 sequence is 12 residues long.

This clonotype showed up many times. V is TRBV29-1 and J is TRBJ2-7; D possibly matches TRBD1 or TRBD2 (5 bases each). Germline values: CDR1 SQVTM, CDR2 ANQGSEA. V gave up 6 bases and J gave up 0 bases, with 18 bases separating them. The CDR3 extends over 15 amino acids. The CDR3 spells CSVAKKGRGSYEQYF. CDR3 in DNA: TGCAGCGTCGCTAAGAAGGGACGAGGCTCCTACGAGCAGTACTTC.

This clonotype appeared many times. V gene TRBV9 combines with J gene TRBJ1-3; D unclear. Trimming removed 1 base from V and 0 bases from J, with 8 bases in between. Germline CDR1 is SGDLS and CDR2 is YYNGEE. The CDR3 totals 15 residues. In DNA, the CDR3 is TGTGCCAGCAGCGTACGAGGGAACTCTGGAAACACCATATATTTT. Translated, it gives CASSVRGNSGNTIYF.

This rearrangement joins TRBV7-9 to TRBJ2-7; D not certain. The CDR3 has 12 residues. V was cut by 5 bases and J by 6 bases, with 11 bases left in between. In germline, CDR1 is SEHNR, CDR2 FQNEAQ (reference sequence). The CDR3 loop is CASSPWASEQYF. The CDR3 DNA reads as TGTGCCAGCAGCCCCTGGGCCTCCGAGCAGTACTTC.

This clonotype was detected many times. The V gene is TRBV9, the J gene TRBJ2-1; D gene uncertain. The CDR3 is 16 amino acids. The ends were cut back, 0 bases at V and 0 bases at J, with 10 bases in the middle. The germline V gene encodes CDR1 SGDLS and CDR2 YYNGEE. In nucleotides, the CDR3 is TGTGCCAGCAGCGTAGGTTGGGTACACTCCTACAATGAGCAGTTCTTC. Encoded protein: CASSVGWVHSYNEQFF. Based on the CDR3 plus reference TRBV9 and TRBJ2-1, the full variable domain is DSGVTQTPKHLITATGQRVTLRCSPRSGDLSVYWYQQSLDQGLQFLIQYYNGEERAKGNILERFSAQQFPDLHSELNLSSLELGDSALYFCASSVGWVHSYNEQFFGPGTRLTVL.

This clonotype has at least ten counts. Germline is not matched at one junction end, which may reflect a read error. This chain links TRBV7-7 with TRBJ2-1, with 13 nucleotides matching TRBD2. Germline V lookup: CDR1 SSHAT, CDR2 FNYEAQ (reference sequence). This CDR3 has 15 residues. CDR3: CASSSGLAGNNEQFF. For the CDR3, the DNA is TGTGCTAGCAGCTCGGGACTAGCGGGGAACAATGAGCAGTTCTTC. The variable domain in full, with the rest retrieved from reference TRBV7-7 and TRBJ2-1, is GAGVSQSPRYKVTKRGQDVTLRCDPISSHATLYWYQQALGQGPEFLTYFNYEAQPDKSGLPSDRFSAERPEGSISTLTIQRTEQRDSAMYRCASSSGLAGNNEQFFGPGTRLTVL.

This clonotype has a handful of counts. The CDR3 is CASSYGQGANNEQFF. CDR3 DNA sequence: TGTGCCAGCAGTTATGGGCAGGGGGCTAACAATGAGCAGTTCTTC. The chain employs TRBV6-5 and TRBJ2-1; 8 bases map to TRBD1. Germline V gene lookup returns CDR1 MNHEY and CDR2 SVGAGI. Trimming took 3 bases from V and 5 from J; bases not matched to a gene: 6. The CDR3 sequence is 15 residues long.

This clonotype was observed at least ten times. The gene calls are TRBV7-9 and TRBJ2-3; no clear D. The CDR3 loop spans 14 amino acids. The V gene lost 4 bases and the J gene lost 2 bases, with 10 bases spanning the gap. Germline CDR1 and CDR2: SEHNR and FQNEAQ (reference sequence). The CDR3 sequence is CASSSPAATDTQYF. CDR3 coding DNA: TGTGCCAGCAGCTCCCCGGCAGCCACAGATACGCAGTATTTT. Using reference TRBV7-9 and TRBJ2-3 for the parts outside the CDR3, the full variable domain is DTGVSQNPRHKITKRGQNVTFRCDPISEHNRLYWYRQTLGQGPEFLTYFQNEAQLEKSRLLSDRFSAERPKGSFSTLEIQRTEQGDSAMYLCASSSPAATDTQYFGPGTRLTVL.

This clonotype was detected many times. The V gene is TRBV29-1, the J gene TRBJ2-3, with unresolved D. This CDR3 spans 13 amino acids. V was cut by 4 bases and J by 4 bases, with 12 bases left in between. CDR1 SQVTM and CDR2 ANQGSEA come from the germline V gene. CDR3 amino acids: CSVGPQRPDTQYF. DNA for the CDR3: TGCAGCGTTGGTCCCCAACGACCAGATACGCAGTATTTT.

This clonotype was seen at least ten times. The chain has TRBV6-1 and TRBJ2-2; the D is unclear. The length of the CDR3 is 13 residues. Trimming removed 4 bases from V and 9 bases from J, with 12 bases in between. CDR1 and CDR2 (germline): MNHNS, SASEGT. CDR3 nucleotide sequence: TGTGCCAGCAGTGCCACGCCTGGCCGGGAGCTGTTTTTT. It yields the protein CASSATPGRELFF.

This clonotype has a count of ten or more. The genes are TRBV27 and TRBJ2-6, with 8 bases matching TRBD1. V gave up 5 bases and J gave up 0 bases; unmatched junction bases: 9. Germline V gene data show CDR1 as MNHEY and CDR2 as SMNVEV (reference sequence). The CDR3 spans 18 residues. CDR3 residues: CASSHLRDRYSGANVLTF. DNA for the CDR3: TGTGCCAGCAGTCACCTACGGGACAGGTACTCTGGGGCCAACGTCCTGACTTTC.

The gene calls are TRBV14 and TRBJ2-3, with TRBD2 matching over 7 bases. Germline V gene sequence: CDR1 SGHDN, CDR2 FVKESK. The CDR3 is 16 amino acids. Trimming at V came to 1 base and at J to 3 bases, leaving 7 bases not matched to a gene. The CDR3 sequence is CASSQVAGVGTDTQYF. CDR3 coding DNA: TGTGCCAGCAGCCAAGTTGCGGGAGTAGGAACAGATACGCAGTATTTT. Based on the CDR3 plus reference TRBV14 and TRBJ2-3, the full variable domain is EAGVTQFPSHSVIEKGQTVTLRCDPISGHDNLYWYRRVMGKEIKFLLHFVKESKQDESGMPNNRFLAERTGGTYSTLKVQPAELEDSGVYFCASSQVAGVGTDTQYFGPGTRLTVL.

This clonotype was picked up many times. J is TRBJ2-3 and V is TRBV12-3 or TRBV12-4; a possible D gene is TRBD2 (5 bases). The CDR3 is 14 amino acids. The ends were cut back, 2 bases at V and 4 bases at J, with 10 bases in the middle. CDR3 in DNA: TGTGCCAGCAGTTTAATCCCTAGCCCAGATACGCAGTATTTT. Translated: CASSLIPSPDTQYF.

This clonotype was picked up many times. This chain connects TRBV7-2 to TRBJ1-5, with TRBD1 identical over 7 bases. V gave up 1 base and J gave up 7 bases; unmatched junction bases: 4. The germline V gene encodes CDR1 SGHTA and CDR2 FQGNSA. The CDR3 is 14 residues long. The CDR3 bases are TGTGCCAGCAGCTTAGAGGTAGGGGGCCAGCCCCAGCATTTT. Amino acid sequence: CASSLEVGGQPQHF.

This clonotype has a count of ten or more. CDR3 DNA sequence: TGTGCCAGCAGCTTAAACGGCCCGAACACTGAAGCTTTCTTT. It specifies CASSLNGPNTEAFF. This chain links TRBV7-2 with TRBJ1-1; no clear D gene. CDR3 size: 14 residues. V lost 2 bases, J lost 1 base, and 8 bases lay in between. Germline CDR1 is SGHTA and CDR2 is FQGNSA.

This clonotype was observed at least ten times. V usage is TRBV20-1 and J usage is TRBJ2-7; 13 positions match TRBD2. CDR1 and CDR2 (germline): DFQATT, SNEGSKA (reference sequence). CDR3 length: 14 residues. With V trimmed by 6 bases and J by 4 bases, 6 bases remained unmatched. CDR3 sequence: CSATTSGRPYEQYF. CDR3 bases: TGCAGTGCAACGACTAGCGGGAGGCCGTACGAGCAGTACTTC.

The chain uses TRBV28 and TRBJ2-1; D may be TRBD2 (6 bases). Germline CDR1 reads MDHEN; CDR2 reads SYDVKM. This CDR3 spans 13 amino acids. Between the trimmed V and J ends, which lost 5 bases and 9 bases, there was a span of 14 bases. Here the CDR3 reads CASSRDGEAEQFF. CDR3 coding DNA: TGTGCCAGCAGTCGGGATGGGGAGGCTGAGCAGTTCTTC.

This clonotype was detected ten times or more. The chain couples TRBV11-2 to TRBJ2-2; TRBD2 matches at 9 bases. This CDR3 contains 19 residues. J gave up 1 base and V 5 bases, and 14 bases lay outside the gene matches. The V gene's germline CDR1 is SGHAT and CDR2 FQNNGV. Here the CDR3 reads CASSRLWIGGGGNTGELFF. The CDR3 nucleotides read TGTGCCAGCAGCCGTCTCTGGATCGGCGGGGGGGGGAACACCGGGGAGCTGTTTTTT.

This clonotype was detected a few times. This chain joins TRBV4-3 and TRBJ1-2; D not certain. CDR3 length: 14 residues. Germline V gives CDR1 LGHNA, CDR2 YSLEER. Trimming removed 1 base at V and 3 bases at J, with 9 bases between. CDR3: CASSQGPGDYGYTF. As DNA, the CDR3 is TGCGCCAGCAGCCAAGGTCCCGGAGACTATGGCTACACCTTC.

This clonotype was detected many times. The V call is TRBV12-3 or TRBV12-4, the J call TRBJ2-7, with a possible D match to TRBD2 (6 bases). The length of the CDR3 is 14 residues. With 7 bases removed from V and 2 bases from J, the gap between germline ends came to 15 bases. The CDR3 protein is CASTRGGGTYEQYF. CDR3 in DNA: TGTGCCAGCACAAGGGGAGGAGGGACCTACGAGCAGTACTTC.